Below, 17 T cell receptor beta chains from the same sample are listed, as sequenced in a study of shared clonotypes between healthy human individuals. Sequenced by immunoSEQ multiplex PCR; TCRdb stores in-frame clones only, minus some. This sample has about 380,000 clones; 95% to 97% occur once, and the top ten carry 0.32%. The source material was memory CD8+ T cells sorted from blood. The sample's subset: CD45RO+ cells pooled with CCR7-negative TemRA cells. The source of these receptors is a man between 25 and 39 years old in good health.

The chain couples TRBV2 to TRBJ2-3; 8 bases match TRBD1. Per germline, CDR1 SNHLY and CDR2 FYNNEI. Germline trimming cut 4 bases from V and 2 bases from J; bases unmatched to any gene: 11. The CDR3 sequence is 17 residues long. CDR3 DNA: TGTGCCAGCAGTGGGGATAGGGACAGGCCCTACACAGATACGCAGTATTTT. It specifies CASSGDRDRPYTDTQYF.

The rearrangement joins TRBV19 to TRBJ2-7; TRBD2 might be the D (6 bases). Germline V CDR1 and CDR2: LNHDA, SQIVND (reference sequence). V lost 3 bases and J 0 bases, leaving 6 bases between the germline ends. The CDR3 spans 13 residues. CDR3 amino acids: CASSIGSSYEQYF. The CDR3 DNA follows: TGTGCCAGTAGTATCGGGAGCTCCTACGAGCAGTACTTC.

The V and J genes are TRBV5-4 and TRBJ2-1; 7 bases line up with TRBD2. Trimming removed 3 bases from V and 4 bases from J; junction bases left unmatched: 10. CDR1 and CDR2 from the germline V gene are SGHNT and YYREEE (reference sequence). CDR3 length: 16 amino acids. The CDR3 loop reads CASSYPPSGFYNEQFF. CDR3 DNA: TGTGCCAGCAGCTACCCCCCTAGCGGCTTTTACAATGAGCAGTTCTTC. The full variable domain, completed using reference TRBV5-4 and TRBJ2-1, is ETGVTQSPTHLIKTRGQQVTLRCSSQSGHNTVSWYQQALGQGPQFIFQYYREEENGRGNFPPRFSGLQFPNYSSELNVNALELDDSALYLCASSYPPSGFYNEQFFGPGTRLTVL.

The genes are TRBV6-5 and TRBJ1-1, with D hard to call. The CDR3 covers 14 residues. CDR1 is MNHEY and CDR2 is SVGAGI in the germline V gene. V dropped 0 bases and J dropped 6 bases, with 11 bases sitting between them. CDR3 sequence: CASSYSSVGPEAFF. DNA for the CDR3: TGTGCCAGCAGTTACTCATCGGTAGGCCCTGAAGCTTTCTTT.

About this clone itself: Other DNA sequences in the sample encode the same CDR3. The gene calls are TRBV30 and TRBJ1-6, with D perhaps matching TRBD1 (5 bases). Germline CDR1 is GTSNPN and CDR2 is SVGIG (reference sequence). CDR3 length: 13 amino acids. Trimming stripped 2 bases from V and 3 bases from J, with 5 bases between. The CDR3 nucleotides are TGTGCCTGGAGTCAGGGCTATAATTCACCCCTCCACTTT. It encodes CAWSQGYNSPLHF.

J is TRBJ2-5 and V is TRBV2; TRBD2 is a possible D gene (5 bases). V gave up 1 base and J gave up 5 bases, with 5 bases separating them. Germline assignment: CDR1 SNHLY and CDR2 FYNNEI. The CDR3 sequence is 12 residues long. The chain's CDR3 is CASSEGRETQYF. CDR3 in DNA: TGTGCCAGCAGTGAAGGGAGGGAGACCCAGTACTTC.

The J gene is TRBJ2-7, the V gene TRBV21-1; the DNA was not compared with TRBD1, the D call given in the table. TRBV21-1 is shown as a pseudogene. This CDR3 spans 13 amino acids. CDR3 DNA sequence: TGTGCCAGCAGCAAAGGGACAAACTACGAGCAGTACTTC. Translating gives CASSKGTNYEQYF.

The J gene is TRBJ2-3, the V gene TRBV19; TRBD2 matches at 11 bases. V lost 3 bases, J lost 2 bases, and 1 base stayed unmatched. The CDR3 has 15 residues. Germline lookup yields CDR1 LNHDA and CDR2 SQIVND (reference sequence). Here the CDR3 DNA reads TGTGCCAGTAGTATTAGCGGGAGGGCCACAGATACGCAGTATTTT. Its protein product is CASSISGRATDTQYF.

CDR3 coding DNA: TGTGCCAGTAGTGGACAGGGGATCCCCTATGGCTACACCTTC. Amino acid sequence: CASSGQGIPYGYTF. The chain recombines TRBV19 with TRBJ1-2; the match to TRBD1 covers 9 bases. The CDR3 extends over 14 amino acids. Germline-derived CDR1 and CDR2 are LNHDA and SQIVND (reference sequence). The trim removed 5 bases at V and 4 bases at J, leaving 5 bases unmatched.

V is TRBV14 and J is TRBJ2-7; no clear D. Trimming took 3 bases from V and 0 from J, leaving 9 bases between them. The V gene's germline CDR1 is SGHDN and CDR2 FVKESK. The CDR3 covers 14 residues. The CDR3 region has the DNA TGTGCCAGCAGCCAGCGAAAAAGCTCCTACGAGCAGTACTTC. Translated: CASSQRKSSYEQYF.

The rearrangement joins TRBV28 to TRBJ1-5, with D possibly being TRBD1 (5 bases). V was shortened by 8 bases and J by 10 bases, with 15 bases between the two germline ends. Germline CDR1 MDHEN, CDR2 SYDVKM. CDR3 length: 12 amino acids. In nucleotides, the CDR3 is TGTGCCAGCCAGACTCCAGGGCTCCCCCAGCATTTT. Translating gives CASQTPGLPQHF.

The chain has TRBV5-1 and TRBJ1-2, with 7 bases fitting TRBD1. The length of the CDR3 is 14 residues. Germline-derived CDR1 and CDR2 are SGHRS and YFSETQ. V lost 7 bases and J lost 5; bases outside the gene matches: 11. CDR3 loop: CASRDSRTPYGYTF. CDR3 nucleotides: TGCGCCAGCCGGGACAGCCGAACCCCTTATGGCTACACCTTC.

This clone was found once. The gene calls are TRBV30 and TRBJ2-7; D call uncertain. The germline CDR1 and CDR2 sequences are GTSNPN and SVGIG (reference sequence). The CDR3 totals 15 residues. The ends were cut back, 0 bases at V and 3 bases at J, with 15 bases in the middle. The chain's CDR3 is CAWSVPGRLFYEQYF. CDR3 coding DNA: TGTGCCTGGAGTGTCCCTGGACGGCTGTTCTACGAGCAGTACTTC.

The rearrangement uses TRBV7-6 and TRBJ1-1, with D possibly matching TRBD1 (5 bases). Germline values: CDR1 SGHVS, CDR2 FNYEAQ. V lost 0 bases, J lost 4 bases, and 15 bases lay in between. This CDR3 comprises 16 residues. CDR3 protein: CASSLAGHSESTEAFF. The DNA for the CDR3 is TGTGCCAGCAGCTTAGCCGGACACTCAGAATCCACTGAAGCTTTCTTT.

This chain links TRBV10-3 with TRBJ2-5; the D is unclear. This CDR3 is 13 amino acids long. Trimming pared 6 bases from V and 3 bases from J, leaving 11 bases between. Per germline, CDR1 ENHRY and CDR2 SYGVKD. The CDR3 DNA reads TGTGCCATCAGCGCTACCGGAGAAGAGACCCAGTACTTC. This translates into CAISATGEETQYF.

The chain is built from TRBV15 and TRBJ2-1, with 14 bases identical to TRBD2. CDR3 length: 18 residues. With 1 base clipped from V and 12 bases from J, the junction kept 14 bases outside the gene matches. The germline CDR1 and CDR2 sequences are LNHNV and YYDKDF (reference sequence). The CDR3 region is CATSRAGTSGSGWVRQFF. As DNA, the CDR3 is TGTGCCACCAGCAGAGCAGGGACTAGCGGGAGCGGATGGGTGAGGCAGTTCTTC.

The chain employs TRBV19 and TRBJ2-6; TRBD2 is a possible D gene (5 bases). In germline, CDR1 is LNHDA, CDR2 SQIVND (reference sequence). There are 15 residues in the CDR3. Trimming removed 2 bases at V and 4 bases at J, with 9 bases between. CDR3 sequence reads: CASSIRGRGANVLTF. The CDR3 bases are TGTGCCAGTAGTATAAGAGGGCGGGGGGCCAACGTCCTGACTTTC.